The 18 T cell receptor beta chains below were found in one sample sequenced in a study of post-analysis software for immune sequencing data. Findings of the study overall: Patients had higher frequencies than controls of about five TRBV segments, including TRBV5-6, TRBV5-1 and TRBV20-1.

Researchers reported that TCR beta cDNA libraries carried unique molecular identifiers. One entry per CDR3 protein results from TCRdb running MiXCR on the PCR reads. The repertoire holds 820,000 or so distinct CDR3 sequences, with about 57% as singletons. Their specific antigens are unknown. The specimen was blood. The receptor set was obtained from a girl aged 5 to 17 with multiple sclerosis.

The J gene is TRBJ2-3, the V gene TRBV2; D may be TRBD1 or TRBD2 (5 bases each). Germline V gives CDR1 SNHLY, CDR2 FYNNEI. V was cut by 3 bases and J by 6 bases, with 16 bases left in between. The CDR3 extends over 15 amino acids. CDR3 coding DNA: TGTGCCAGCAGTGAGGATTGGGGACGAGCGGATACGCAGTATTTT. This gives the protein CASSEDWGRADTQYF.

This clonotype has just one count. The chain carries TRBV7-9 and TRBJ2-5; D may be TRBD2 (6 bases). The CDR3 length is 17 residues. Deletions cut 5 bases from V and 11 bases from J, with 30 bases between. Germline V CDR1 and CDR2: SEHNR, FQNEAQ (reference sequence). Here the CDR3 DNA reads TGTGCCAGCAGCCGGGGATCTAGCGCGGAGCCCCACAATGAGCAGTACTTC. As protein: CASSRGSSAEPHNEQYF.

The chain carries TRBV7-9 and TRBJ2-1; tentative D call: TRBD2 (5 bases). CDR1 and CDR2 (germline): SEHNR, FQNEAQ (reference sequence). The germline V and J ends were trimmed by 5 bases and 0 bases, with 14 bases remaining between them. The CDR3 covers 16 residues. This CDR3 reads CASSPSVGSSYNEQFF. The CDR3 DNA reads TGTGCCAGCAGCCCGAGTGTGGGGAGCTCCTACAATGAGCAGTTCTTC.

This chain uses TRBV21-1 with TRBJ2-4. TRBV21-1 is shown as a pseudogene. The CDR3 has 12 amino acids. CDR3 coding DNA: TGTGCCAGCTCCACGCAGGCATACGGGCAGTACTTC. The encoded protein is CASSTQAYGQYF.

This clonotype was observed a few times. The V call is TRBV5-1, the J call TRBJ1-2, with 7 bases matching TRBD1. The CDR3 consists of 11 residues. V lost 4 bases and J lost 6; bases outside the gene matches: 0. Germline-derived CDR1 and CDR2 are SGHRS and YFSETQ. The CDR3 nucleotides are TGCGCCAGCAGCGACAGGGATGGCTACACCTTC. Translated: CASSDRDGYTF. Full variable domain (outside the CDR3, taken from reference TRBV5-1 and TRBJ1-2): KAGVTQTPRYLIKTRGQQVTLSCSPISGHRSVSWYQQTPGQGLQFLFEYFSETQRNKGNFPGRFSGRQFSNSRSEMNVSTLELGDSALYLCASSDRDGYTFGSGTRLTVV.

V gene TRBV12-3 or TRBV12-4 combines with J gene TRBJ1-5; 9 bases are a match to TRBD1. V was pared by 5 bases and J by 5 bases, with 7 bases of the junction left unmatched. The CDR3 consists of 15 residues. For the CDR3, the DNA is TGTGCCAGCAGTCAAGGAGGACAGGGGTATCAGCCCCAGCATTTT. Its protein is CASSQGGQGYQPQHF.

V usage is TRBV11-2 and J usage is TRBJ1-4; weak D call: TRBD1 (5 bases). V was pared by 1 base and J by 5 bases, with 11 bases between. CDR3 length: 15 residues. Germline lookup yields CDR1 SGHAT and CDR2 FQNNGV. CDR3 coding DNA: TGTGCCAGCAGCTTAGGGGCAGGGTTAAATGAAAAACTGTTTTTT. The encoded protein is CASSLGAGLNEKLFF.

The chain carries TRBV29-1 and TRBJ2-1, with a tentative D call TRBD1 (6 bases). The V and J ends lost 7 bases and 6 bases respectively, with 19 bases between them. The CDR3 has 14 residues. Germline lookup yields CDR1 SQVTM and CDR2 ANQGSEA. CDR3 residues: CSGVVQGNSNEQFF. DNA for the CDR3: TGCAGCGGTGTTGTCCAGGGGAACTCCAATGAGCAGTTCTTC.

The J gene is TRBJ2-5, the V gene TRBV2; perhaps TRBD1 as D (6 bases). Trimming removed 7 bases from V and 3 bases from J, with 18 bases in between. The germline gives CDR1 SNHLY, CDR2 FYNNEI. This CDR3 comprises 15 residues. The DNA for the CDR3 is TGTGCCAGCACCCCCCGGACAGCAGGGGAAGAGACCCAGTACTTC. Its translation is CASTPRTAGEETQYF.

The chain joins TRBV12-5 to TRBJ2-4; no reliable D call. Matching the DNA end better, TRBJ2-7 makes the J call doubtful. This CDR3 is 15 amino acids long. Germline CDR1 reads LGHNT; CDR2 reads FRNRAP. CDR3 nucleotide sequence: TGTGCTAGTGGTTTTCAGCAGGCCGCGCCCTACGAGCAGTACTTC. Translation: CASGFQQAAPYEQYF.

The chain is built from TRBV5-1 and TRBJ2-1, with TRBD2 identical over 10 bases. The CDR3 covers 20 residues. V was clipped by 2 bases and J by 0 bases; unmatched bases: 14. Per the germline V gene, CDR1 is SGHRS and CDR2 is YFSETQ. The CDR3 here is CASSFTSGAVYQSSYNEQFF. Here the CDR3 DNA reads TGCGCCAGCAGCTTCACTAGCGGGGCGGTTTACCAGAGCTCCTACAATGAGCAGTTCTTC.

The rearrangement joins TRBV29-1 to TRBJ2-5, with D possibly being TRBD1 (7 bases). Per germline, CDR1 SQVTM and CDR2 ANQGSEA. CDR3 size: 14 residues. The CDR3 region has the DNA TGCACCATGCAAGGGGGCGCGGGGCAAGAGACCCAGTACTTC. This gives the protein CTMQGGAGQETQYF.

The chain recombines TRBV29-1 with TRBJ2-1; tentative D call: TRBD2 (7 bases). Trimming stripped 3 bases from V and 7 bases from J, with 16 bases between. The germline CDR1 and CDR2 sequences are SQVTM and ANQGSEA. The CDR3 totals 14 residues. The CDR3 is CSVDGTPGGNEQFF. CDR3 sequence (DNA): TGCAGCGTTGATGGGACACCGGGAGGTAATGAGCAGTTCTTC.

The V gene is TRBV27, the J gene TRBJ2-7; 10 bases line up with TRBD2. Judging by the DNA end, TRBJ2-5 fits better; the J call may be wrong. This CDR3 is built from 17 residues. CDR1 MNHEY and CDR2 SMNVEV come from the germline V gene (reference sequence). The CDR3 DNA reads TGTGCCAGCACCCCAGGGCTAGCGGGGGAGCCTATTGGGACCCAGTACTTC. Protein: CASTPGLAGEPIGTQYF.

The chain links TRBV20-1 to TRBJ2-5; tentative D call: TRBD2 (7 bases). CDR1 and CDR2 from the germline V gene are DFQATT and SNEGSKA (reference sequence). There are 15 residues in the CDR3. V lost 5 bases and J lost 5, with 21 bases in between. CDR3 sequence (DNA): TGCAGTGCTCGAAGGGCTAGCGGAAGGGGGGAGACCCAGTACTTC. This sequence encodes CSARRASGRGETQYF.

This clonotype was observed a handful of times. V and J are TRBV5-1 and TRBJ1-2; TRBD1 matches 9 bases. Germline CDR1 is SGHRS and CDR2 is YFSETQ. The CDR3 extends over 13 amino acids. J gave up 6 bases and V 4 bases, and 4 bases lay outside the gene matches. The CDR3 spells CASSMRTGDGYTF. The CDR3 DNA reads TGCGCCAGCAGCATGCGGACAGGGGATGGCTACACCTTC.

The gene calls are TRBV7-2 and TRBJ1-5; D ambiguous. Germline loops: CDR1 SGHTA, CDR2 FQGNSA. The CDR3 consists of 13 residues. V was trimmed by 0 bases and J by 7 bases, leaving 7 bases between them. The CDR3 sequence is CASSLALRQPQHF. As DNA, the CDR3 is TGTGCCAGCAGCTTAGCCCTCCGACAGCCCCAGCATTTT.

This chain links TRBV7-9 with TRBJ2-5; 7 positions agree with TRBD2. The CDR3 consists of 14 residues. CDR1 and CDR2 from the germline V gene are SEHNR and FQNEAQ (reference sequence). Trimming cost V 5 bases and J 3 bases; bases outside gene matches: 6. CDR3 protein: CASSQRGVEETQYF. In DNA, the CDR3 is TGTGCCAGCAGCCAACGGGGGGTCGAAGAGACCCAGTACTTC.